This T cell receptor beta chain was identified in a study of vaccination effects on CD4 cells after COVID-19. Study information: Post-vaccine sampling occurred a median 72 days after the second dose.

Overall study findings and caveats: Clones induced by infection and by vaccine showed marked clonal contraction late after vaccination. Only 1 of 255 vaccine-induced clones from healthy vaccinees cross-reacted with common cold coronaviruses.

Peptide-pool stimulation followed by sequencing identified expanded antigen-specific CD4+ clonotypes in the ViraFEST assay. With 10 to 11 days of culture completed, CD4+ T cells were isolated. The vaccine given was either BNT162b2 or mRNA-1273, in two doses. It was with around 10 IU/ml IL-2 and around 10 ug/ml peptides that a few million PBMC per well were cultured. This clone was recorded once. Its antigen is unknown. Clones were sequenced by immunoSEQ multiplex PCR, and TCRdb holds only the in-frame ones, with some missing. The sample contains nearly 30,000 clones, roughly 80% of which appear only once. Germline V lookup: CDR1 SGHDT, CDR2 YYEEEE. The V end was cut by 2 bases, the J end by 5 bases, with 6 bases between. CDR3 length equals 12 residues.

The sequenced sample was CD4+ T cells from PBMCs cultured with SARS-CoV-2 spike peptides, obtained after COVID-19 vaccination. The source of this sequence is a human donor who received a COVID-19 vaccine. Some clones in this sample may be carry-over from other donors' samples. This chain connects TRBV5-6 to TRBJ2-3; unclear D gene. CDR3 amino acids: CASSLIVDTQYF. In nucleotides, the CDR3 is TGTGCCAGCAGCTTAATCGTAGATACGCAGTATTTT. Full variable domain (remainder filled in from reference TRBV5-6 and TRBJ2-3): DAGVTQSPTHLIKTRGQQVTLRCSPKSGHDTVSWYQQALGQGPQFIFQYYEEEERQRGNFPDRFSGHQFPNYSSELNVNALLLGDSALYLCASSLIVDTQYFGPGTRLTVL.